The sequence of this TCR beta chain was determined in a study of beta chain features in type 1 diabetes. As for the study in general: Cell yields, gender and age were similar in healthy donors and patients. Study-wide findings and caveats: Patients with Type 1 diabetes showed moderately but significantly shorter TCRB CDR3s in all four CD4+ subsets.

The whole isolated RNA underwent reverse transcription, so sequencing captured expressed TCRB transcripts. Only in-frame clones appear in the TCRdb table, and some are missing; sequencing was by immunoSEQ multiplex PCR. The table includes about 340,000 clones, roughly 13% detected once. This clone was counted a few times. Its antigen remains unknown. Per germline, CDR1 SGHRS and CDR2 YFSETQ. Deletions cut 7 bases from V and 1 base from J, with 12 bases between. The CDR3 covers 14 residues. Purity of each sorted population was above 95%. The TCR comes from a woman aged 18-30 years with type 1 diabetes. The V gene is TRBV5-1, the J gene TRBJ2-1; D possibly corresponds to TRBD1 (6 bases). Sequencing was performed on naive CD4+ T cells from blood. CDR3 amino acids: CASGIDRSYNEQFF. As DNA, the CDR3 is TGCGCCAGCGGGATCGACAGGTCCTACAATGAGCAGTTCTTC.